This TCR beta chain is from a study of cytomegalovirus exposure and HLA in healthy donors. In the PCR, 60 Vbeta and 13 Jbeta primers were used. Produced via immunoSEQ multiplex PCR; TCRdb's table is partial and in-frame only. Seen here are 90,000 or so clones, roughly 82% observed once, and the top ten hold approximately 3%. With respect to this clone: Its target is unknown.

CDR3 length: 15 residues. The V and J ends lost 6 bases and 7 bases, in that order; junction bases with no gene match: 10. Germline-derived CDR1 and CDR2 are MNHEY and SVGAGI. Overall study findings and caveats: A list of more than 150 TCR beta chains associated with cytomegalovirus was given. A link between a missense DCLRE1C variant and TCR beta V- and J-gene trimming emerged from a later analysis.

The V call is TRBV6-5, the J call TRBJ2-4; 9 nucleotides agree with TRBD1. Sequencing used PBMCs. The TCR originated in a man aged 25 to 40 in good health and CMV-seropositive. For the CDR3, the DNA is TGTGCCAGCAGCCGTCAACAGGGGGCACGGAACATTCAGTACTTC. Protein: CASSRQQGARNIQYF.